These T cell receptor beta chains were read from a single sample in a study of cytomegalovirus exposure and HLA in healthy donors. The data were produced by immunoSEQ multiplex PCR, yet TCRdb's version contains in-frame clones alone and is incomplete. The sample includes approximately 97,000 clones, 85% to 95% of them seen just once. Sequenced: PBMCs. These receptor sequences come from a woman aged 30 to 39 in good health and CMV-seropositive. Both conserved end residues are part of each CDR3. D genes are given only for firm matches. A clone size is listed for some rows: how often the clone was seen (once, few, many), or a class if it is expanded.

>TRBV5-6|TRBJ2-1|.|.
TGTGCCAGCAGCTTGGGACACTACAATGAGCAGTTCTTC
CASSLGHYNEQFF
>TRBV28|TRBJ2-7|TRBD2|few
TGTGCCAGCAGTTCTCCTCGGACTAGCGTCCAAACGAAGGGCTACGAGCAGTACTTC
CASSSPRTSVQTKGYEQYF
>TRBV30|TRBJ1-2|.|.
TGTGCCTGGGGGGTTGGGAGTTCTCTCTATGGCTACACCTTC
CAWGVGSSLYGYTF
>TRBV6-1|TRBJ2-7|TRBD2|.
TGTGCCAGCACCGCGGTAAGCGGGAGTTCGTACGAGCAGTACTTC
CASTAVSGSSYEQYF
>TRBV14|TRBJ2-1|.|once
TGTGCCAGCGGACTCACCTCCTCCTACAATGAGCAGTTCTTC
CASGLTSSYNEQFF
>TRBV7-9|TRBJ2-1|TRBD2|.
TGTGCCAGCAGCTTATCGACTAGCGGCCATGAGCAGTTCTTC
CASSLSTSGHEQFF
>TRBV19|TRBJ1-1|TRBD1|.
TGTGCCAGTAGTATACAGGGGGAGGTGCCTGAAGCTTTCTTT
CASSIQGEVPEAFF
>TRBV6-6|TRBJ1-4|.|.
TGTGCCAGCAGTTACTCATGGCAGAATGAAAAACTGTTTTTT
CASSYSWQNEKLFF
>TRBV30|TRBJ2-2|TRBD1|.
TGTGCCTGGAGTGTACCGGACAGGGAAACCGGGGAGCTGTTTTTT
CAWSVPDRETGELFF
>TRBV30|TRBJ1-4|.|.
TGTGCCTCAAGACCGGGGAGCGACGAAAAACTGTTTTTT
CASRPGSDEKLFF
>TRBV11-2|TRBJ2-1|TRBD2|.
TGTGCCAGCAGCTTAGTTGCGGGAGGTTGGTATGAGCAGTTCTTC
CASSLVAGGWYEQFF
>TRBV28|TRBJ2-1|TRBD2|.
TGTGCCAGCTGGACTAGCCCCCATGAGCAGTTCTTC
CASWTSPHEQFF
>TRBV7-2|TRBJ2-2|TRBD1|.
TGTGCCAGCAGCCATAGAGAGGGGGCGGTTGGCACCGGGGAGCTGTTTTTT
CASSHREGAVGTGELFF
>TRBV15|TRBJ1-4|.|.
TGTGCCACCAGCAGAGATCTGAGCCAAGGGGGATATGAAAAACTGTTTTTT
CATSRDLSQGGYEKLFF
>TRBV9|TRBJ2-2|TRBD2|.
TGTGCCAGCAGCCCCCGGGGTAGCGGGAGGTCGGAGATGAACACCGGGGAGCTGTTTTTT
CASSPRGSGRSEMNTGELFF
>TRBV18|TRBJ2-1|.|.
TGTGCCAGCTCAAGGGACAGCTCCGGGAGTGGGCAGTTCTTC
CASSRDSSGSGQFF
>TRBV28|TRBJ2-1|TRBD2|.
TGTGCCAGCAGTTTAATGGCTAGCGGGCCACATGAGCAGTTCTTC
CASSLMASGPHEQFF
>TRBV27|TRBJ2-2|.|.
TGTGCCAGCGGTACCAGAACCGGGGAGCTGTTTTTT
CASGTRTGELFF
>TRBV15|TRBJ2-1|TRBD2|.
TGTGCCACCAGAGGAGCGGGAGCGGTACATGAGCAGTTCTTC
CATRGAGAVHEQFF
>TRBV7-8|TRBJ2-3|.|once
TGTGCCAGCAGCTTATTAGTACAGTTAACAGATACGCAGTATTTT
CASSLLVQLTDTQYF
>TRBV30|TRBJ1-2|TRBD1|few
TGTGCCTGGAGTGGTACAGGGGGTTTCTATGGCTACACCTTC
CAWSGTGGFYGYTF
>TRBV5-4|TRBJ2-3|TRBD2|once
TGTGCCAGCAGCTTGGTCGGCGGGAGAGGAGCAGATACGCAGTATTTT
CASSLVGGRGADTQYF
>TRBV6-4|TRBJ2-2|TRBD2|.
TGTGCCAGCAGTCTTCTAGCGGGGGACACCGGGGAGCTGTTTTTT
CASSLLAGDTGELFF
>TRBV7-9|TRBJ2-5|TRBD2|.
TGTGCCAGCAGCTCATCCAACCGGGACTACGCTCAGGAGACCCAGTACTTC
CASSSSNRDYAQETQYF
>TRBV4-1|TRBJ2-7|.|.
TGCGCCAGCAGCCCGGCGGATTCCTACGAGCAGTACTTC
CASSPADSYEQYF
>TRBV29-1|TRBJ1-2|TRBD1|.
TGCAGCGTGGATACAGGGGGCCCCAACTATGGCTACACCTTC
CSVDTGGPNYGYTF
>TRBV28|TRBJ1-5|TRBD1|.
TGTGCCAGCAGTTTCGCCCCGACAGGGTTCAATCAGCCCCAGCATTTT
CASSFAPTGFNQPQHF
>TRBV5-5|TRBJ1-3|.|.
TGTGCCAGCAGCTTGGTGTGGAGCGGGGCCCCTGGAAACACCATATATTTT
CASSLVWSGAPGNTIYF
>TRBV6-1|TRBJ1-5|.|.
TGTGCCAGCAGTGAGCCTCAGGGGAATCAGCCCCAGCATTTT
CASSEPQGNQPQHF
>TRBV14|TRBJ1-5|TRBD1|.
TGTGCCAGCAGCCGAAGGACAGGCGGTGGTCAGCCCCAGCATTTT
CASSRRTGGGQPQHF
>TRBV5-8|TRBJ2-7|.|.
TGTGCCAGCAGCTCTATGACAGCAGCGAGATACGAGCAGTACTTC
CASSSMTAARYEQYF
>TRBV28|TRBJ2-7|TRBD1|.
TGTGCCAGCAGTTTCCAGGGGGCGGGTGAGCAGTACTTC
CASSFQGAGEQYF
>TRBV7-9|TRBJ2-7|TRBD2|.
TGTGCCAGCAGCTCAGGACTAGCTACGTACGAGCAGTACTTC
CASSSGLATYEQYF
>TRBV21-1|TRBJ2-7|.|.
TGTGCCAGCAGCAACCCAGGGTTTAAGGGCTACGAGCAGTACTTC
CASSNPGFKGYEQYF
>TRBV7-6|TRBJ2-7|TRBD2|.
TGTGCCAGCAGCTCCTTGGCGATGACAGGGGAGACTAGCGGGAGCAGGTACGAGCAGTACTTC
CASSSLAMTGETSGSRYEQYF
>TRBV6-1|TRBJ2-7|TRBD1|.
TGTGCCAGCAGCGGGGACAGCTACGAGCAGTACTTC
CASSGDSYEQYF
>TRBV28|TRBJ1-1|.|.
TGTGCCAGCAGTTTAGGACAGAAAGCTTTCTTT
CASSLGQKAFF
>TRBV30|TRBJ2-2|.|.
TGTGCCTGGAGTGTTTTCCCTGGAACAGGGACCGGGGAGCTGTTTTTT
CAWSVFPGTGTGELFF
>TRBV15|TRBJ2-1|.|.
TGTGCCACCAGCGGAAGCCAGACTTATGAGCAGTTCTTC
CATSGSQTYEQFF
>TRBV5-6|TRBJ1-5|.|.
TGTGCCAGCAGCTACTCCAGAGGGAGCAATCAGCCCCAGCATTTT
CASSYSRGSNQPQHF
>TRBV10-3|TRBJ2-2|.|.
TGTGCCATCCGGTCAGGGGCGGACACCGGGGAGCTGTTTTTT
CAIRSGADTGELFF
>TRBV11-2|TRBJ2-2|TRBD1|.
TGTGCCAGCAGCTTAGGGACAGGGAGAACCGGGGAGCTGTTTTTT
CASSLGTGRTGELFF
>TRBV10-1|TRBJ2-5|TRBD2|.
TGCGCCAGCAGCCGACTAGCGAGCGAGACCCAGTACTTC
CASSRLASETQYF
>TRBV15|TRBJ1-4|.|.
TGTGCCACCAGCAGAGATAATGGAGGAAAACTGTTTTTT
CATSRDNGGKLFF